Presented here are 20 T cell receptor beta chains from one specimen sequenced in a study of blood T cell repertoires in COVID-19. The method was immunoSEQ multiplex PCR; TCRdb's version includes in-frame clones alone and lacks a portion of them. This sample has 290,000 or so clones, with around 80% found just once. The sequenced sample consisted of PBMCs or T cells enriched from blood (not recorded which). All receptors come from a man in his forties who had been exposed to COVID-19.

The rearrangement joins TRBV27 to TRBJ1-6; 7 bases line up with TRBD1. The junction had 10 bases not matched to a gene; V was cut back by 2 bases and J by 9 bases. This CDR3 has 16 amino acids. CDR1 is MNHEY, CDR2 SMNVEV, per germline (reference sequence). The CDR3 spells CASSLGVDRSGSPLHF. The CDR3 DNA reads as TGTGCCAGCAGTTTAGGGGTGGACAGGAGCGGTTCACCCCTCCACTTT.

This clone was seen only once. The CDR3 nucleotides read TGCGCCAGCAGTGAGAGAGGTATAGATACGCAGTATTTT. Amino acids: CASSERGIDTQYF. V is TRBV10-2 and J is TRBJ2-3, with unresolved D. In germline, CDR1 is WSHSY, CDR2 SAAADI. Trimming removed 2 bases at V and 5 bases at J, with 8 bases between. The CDR3 is 13 amino acids.

The rearrangement links TRBV18 to TRBJ2-3; perhaps TRBD2 as D (7 bases). Germline V gene sequence: CDR1 KGHSH, CDR2 LQKENI. This CDR3 comprises 16 residues. V was shortened by 3 bases and J by 1 base, with 14 bases between the two germline ends. The CDR3 sequence is CASSPGGGRRTDTQYF. CDR3 nucleotides: TGTGCCAGCTCACCCGGCGGGGGCAGACGCACAGATACGCAGTATTTT.

V usage is TRBV11-3 and J usage is TRBJ1-2; 8 bases line up with TRBD1. The V gene end was trimmed by 4 bases and the J gene end by 8 bases; junction bases not matched to a gene: 21. The CDR3 totals 18 residues. Germline V gene lookup returns CDR1 SGHNT and CDR2 YENEEA. For the CDR3, the DNA is TGTGCCAGCAGCTCAACCCTAATCAATGAGGACAGGGCTAAAGGCTACACCTTC. Translated, it gives CASSSTLINEDRAKGYTF.

V gene TRBV5-1 combines with J gene TRBJ2-3; D is ambiguous. This CDR3 contains 15 residues. CDR1 and CDR2 (germline): SGHRS, YFSETQ. Trimming cost V 6 bases and J 2 bases, with 16 bases left between them. The CDR3 protein is CASMKESRYTDTQYF. The CDR3 DNA is TGCGCCAGCATGAAGGAGAGCCGATACACAGATACGCAGTATTTT.

This sequence joins TRBV3-1 (or the pseudogene TRBV3-2) and TRBJ2-5, with 11 positions matching TRBD2. Unmatched junction bases numbered 2, after V lost 4 bases and J lost 4 bases. Germline CDR1 and CDR2: LGHDT and YNNKEL (reference sequence). The CDR3 has 14 residues. The CDR3 sequence is CASSPTSGRETQYF. DNA of the CDR3: TGTGCCAGCAGCCCCACTAGCGGGAGAGAGACCCAGTACTTC.

This chain links TRBV3-1 (or the pseudogene TRBV3-2) with TRBJ2-1; the D is unclear. This CDR3 has 11 amino acids. Trimming shortened V by 4 bases and J by 10 bases, and 8 bases separated the two germline ends. Germline lookup yields CDR1 LGHDT and CDR2 YNNKEL (reference sequence). CDR3 in amino acids: CASSRGGEQFF. In DNA, the CDR3 is TGTGCCAGCAGCCGAGGTGGCGAGCAGTTCTTC.

V usage is TRBV4-2 and J usage is TRBJ2-3; 9 positions match TRBD2. Germline CDR1 LGHNA, CDR2 YNFKEQ. V was pared by 6 bases and J by 5 bases, with 6 bases of the junction left unmatched. The CDR3 runs to 14 residues. The CDR3 reads CASRLAGEVDTQYF. The CDR3 DNA reads TGTGCCAGCAGGTTAGCGGGAGAGGTAGATACGCAGTATTTT.

This clone was seen only once. The V and J genes are TRBV25-1 and TRBJ1-2; D is unclear. Germline loops: CDR1 MGHDK, CDR2 SYGVNS. CDR3 length: 13 amino acids. Trimming cost V 4 bases and J 4 bases, with 10 bases left between them. The CDR3 DNA sequence: TGTGCCAGCAGTGCTTACGGAGCCTATGGCTACACCTTC. Amino acid sequence: CASSAYGAYGYTF.

This clone was counted between two and nine times. The rearrangement uses TRBV19 and TRBJ2-3; possible D gene TRBD1, 7 bases. The CDR3 runs to 15 residues. The germline V gene encodes CDR1 LNHDA and CDR2 SQIVND (reference sequence). Trimming took 7 bases from V and 2 from J, leaving 16 bases between them. This CDR3 reads CASKGGDSLTDTQYF. In nucleotides, the CDR3 is TGTGCCAGTAAAGGAGGGGACAGCCTCACAGATACGCAGTATTTT.

V and J are TRBV11-3 and TRBJ2-1; perhaps TRBD2 as D (5 bases). CDR1 and CDR2 (germline): SGHNT, YENEEA. Trimming stripped 1 base from V and 5 bases from J, with 24 bases between. This CDR3 region has 19 residues. CDR3 DNA: TGTGCCAGCAGCTTAGTGGGCAGTAATTGGAGGAGCACTAACAATGAGCAGTTCTTC. Protein: CASSLVGSNWRSTNNEQFF.

V gene TRBV15 combines with J gene TRBJ2-5; TRBD2 is a possible D gene (5 bases). CDR3 length: 12 amino acids. Between the trimmed V and J ends, which lost 1 base and 5 bases, there was a span of 5 bases. Germline CDR1 LNHNV, CDR2 YYDKDF (reference sequence). The CDR3 DNA reads as TGTGCCACCAGCAGAGGAGGGGAGACCCAGTACTTC. Residues: CATSRGGETQYF.

The rearrangement joins TRBV24-1 to TRBJ2-5; TRBD1 might be the D (6 bases). V was clipped by 4 bases and J by 7 bases, with 15 bases between them. The CDR3 is made up of 14 amino acids. Looked up from germline, CDR1 is KGHDR and CDR2 is SFDVKD. The CDR3, as DNA: TGTGCCACCAGTGACCGGGACACCTCAGGGACCCAGTACTTC. This encodes CATSDRDTSGTQYF.

The V and J genes are TRBV7-2 and TRBJ2-1; TRBD2 agrees at 11 bases. V shed 2 bases, J shed 7 bases, and the junction held 13 bases outside the gene matches. CDR1 and CDR2 (germline): SGHTA, FQGNSA. This CDR3 has 18 residues. Here the CDR3 reads CASSLRRRSSGRLNEQFF. Written as DNA, the CDR3 is TGTGCCAGCAGCTTAAGGAGACGGTCTAGCGGGAGGTTAAATGAGCAGTTCTTC.

This clone has just one count. This rearrangement joins TRBV4-2 to TRBJ2-2; a weak D match, TRBD2 (6 bases). V lost 4 bases and J lost 7, with 13 bases in between. The germline V gene encodes CDR1 LGHNA and CDR2 YNFKEQ. The CDR3 is 14 residues long. The CDR3 sequence: CASSRDLAYGELFF. CDR3 nucleotides: TGTGCCAGCAGCCGTGACCTAGCGTACGGGGAGCTGTTTTTT.

J is TRBJ2-1 and V is TRBV3-1 (or the pseudogene TRBV3-2), with TRBD2 matching over 13 bases. The junction had 5 bases not matched to a gene; V was cut back by 6 bases and J by 9 bases. The CDR3 is 14 amino acids. Germline V gene sequence: CDR1 LGHDT, CDR2 YNNKEL (reference sequence). This CDR3 is CASRLAGGPGEQFF. CDR3 in DNA: TGTGCCAGCAGACTAGCGGGAGGGCCGGGTGAGCAGTTCTTC.

The chain links TRBV19 to TRBJ1-6; 8 nucleotides match TRBD1. This CDR3 spans 13 amino acids. The V gene end was trimmed by 4 bases and the J gene end by 13 bases; junction bases not matched to a gene: 6. Per germline, CDR1 LNHDA and CDR2 SQIVND (reference sequence). The CDR3 protein is CASSTLDRAPLHF. The CDR3 DNA follows: TGTGCCAGTAGTACCCTGGACAGGGCTCCCCTCCACTTT.

V and J are TRBV16 and TRBJ2-7, with a possible D match to TRBD1 (6 bases). This CDR3 spans 13 amino acids. Germline CDR1 is KGHSY and CDR2 is FQNENV. V was cut by 2 bases and J by 7 bases, with 12 bases left in between. CDR3 nucleotides: TGTGCCAGCAGCCAAAACAGGGTTTGGGAGCAGTACTTC. Amino acids: CASSQNRVWEQYF.

The chain uses TRBV4-2 and TRBJ2-2; 9 bases are a match to TRBD2. The CDR3 runs 17 residues. The germline V gene encodes CDR1 LGHNA and CDR2 YNFKEQ. Unmatched junction bases numbered 10, after V lost 4 bases and J lost 4 bases. This CDR3 is CASSREVAGAITGELFF. The CDR3 nucleotides are TGTGCCAGCAGCCGGGAGGTAGCGGGAGCGATCACCGGGGAGCTGTTTTTT.

The rearrangement joins TRBV4-2 to TRBJ1-2, with D unresolved. Trimming removed 1 base at V and 3 bases at J, with 15 bases between. Germline-derived CDR1 and CDR2 are LGHNA and YNFKEQ. The CDR3 loop spans 16 amino acids. The DNA of the CDR3 is TGTGCCAGCAGCCAAGTCGCCGGGGTGGATCACTATGGCTACACCTTC. Translated: CASSQVAGVDHYGYTF.